The next 20 T cell receptor beta chains were all read from a single sample in a study of patients and donors after allogeneic stem cell transplantation. TCRdb used MiXCR to reprocess the RT-PCR reads, holding one entry per CDR3 protein. This table holds about 960,000 distinct CDR3 sequences, roughly 18% found once. Sequenced input: blood, either unsorted or a sorted T cell fraction (not recorded which). The receptor set was obtained from a human donor who was either an allogeneic HSCT recipient or a stem cell or donor lymphocyte infusion donor (not recorded which). It is not recorded whose cells these are; they may come from a transplant donor.

On this clonotype: A much larger clone lies one base from this, so it may be a read error. This chain uses TRBV27 with TRBJ2-3, with D uncertain. The CDR3 totals 13 residues. CDR1 is MNHEY and CDR2 is SMNVEV in the germline V gene (reference sequence). V gave up 3 bases and J gave up 4 bases, with 8 bases separating them. The CDR3 bases are TGTGCCAGCAGTTTCGGTAATCCAGATACGCAGTATTTT. Amino acid sequence: CASSFGNPDTQYF.

In its sample, this clonotype was seen a few times. The rearrangement links TRBV21-1 to TRBJ1-1. TRBV21-1 is a documented pseudogene. The CDR3 consists of 16 residues. Written as DNA, the CDR3 is TGTGCCAGCAGCAAAGGAGGGCGGTCAACAAGTTCTGAAGCTTTCTTT. It yields the protein CASSKGGRSTSSEAFF.

This clonotype was detected only a few times. The chain uses TRBV20-1 and TRBJ1-5, with D hard to call. The CDR3 runs to 17 residues. Between the trimmed V and J ends, which lost 2 bases and 2 bases, there was a span of 19 bases. The germline gives CDR1 DFQATT, CDR2 SNEGSKA (reference sequence). CDR3 nucleotides: TGCAGTGCTAGATTACAGTCCCCGGGGAACGGCAATCAGCCCCAGCATTTT. It encodes CSARLQSPGNGNQPQHF.

The chain recombines TRBV7-6 with TRBJ1-1; D gene ambiguous. The V end lost 8 bases, the J end lost 2 bases, and 12 bases lay between the germline ends. Germline V gene sequence: CDR1 SGHVS, CDR2 FNYEAQ. The CDR3 totals 13 residues. The CDR3 DNA follows: TGTGCCAGCGGACCGAGAAGTAACACTGAAGCTTTCTTT. Protein: CASGPRSNTEAFF.

The CDR3 loop is CASARTLHTQYF. The CDR3, as DNA: TGTGCCAGCGCCCGGACTCTACATACGCAGTATTTT. The chain has TRBV6-2 or TRBV6-3 and TRBJ2-3; perhaps TRBD2 as D (5 bases). Germline assignment: CDR1 MNHEY and CDR2 SVGEGT. V dropped 8 bases and J dropped 7 bases, with 13 bases sitting between them. The CDR3 spans 12 residues.

The chain has TRBV6-1 and TRBJ1-6; no clear D gene. Germline V lookup: CDR1 MNHNS, CDR2 SASEGT. The CDR3 is 16 amino acids. The ends were cut back, 7 bases at V and 0 bases at J, with 13 bases in the middle. Written as DNA, the CDR3 is TGTGCCAGCATCCGAGAGAGGAGCTCCTATAATTCACCCCTCCACTTT. Translation gives CASIRERSSYNSPLHF.

This clonotype has ten or more counts. The gene calls are TRBV4-3 and TRBJ2-1, with D unclear. This CDR3 is 15 amino acids long. V lost 4 bases to trimming and J lost 4 bases, with 14 bases between them. Germline assignment: CDR1 LGHNA and CDR2 YSLEER. In nucleotides, the CDR3 is TGCGCCAGCAGCCTGAGTGTGGGGTTTTACAATGAGCAGTTCTTC. Its protein is CASSLSVGFYNEQFF.

This clonotype came up once. The chain has TRBV20-1 and TRBJ1-1, with a tentative D call TRBD1 (5 bases). V lost 5 bases and J lost 2, with 12 bases in between. Germline lookup yields CDR1 DFQATT and CDR2 SNEGSKA (reference sequence). The CDR3 is 13 residues long. The CDR3 DNA is TGCAGTGCTCCGGGGCCCAAAAACACTGAAGCTTTCTTT. This translates into CSAPGPKNTEAFF.

This clonotype showed up just a few times. V is TRBV4-2 and J is TRBJ1-5; maybe TRBD1 (6 bases). CDR3 size: 20 residues. The germline CDR1 and CDR2 sequences are LGHNA and YNFKEQ. V was shortened by 0 bases and J by 0 bases, with 21 bases between the two germline ends. As DNA, the CDR3 is TGTGCCAGCAGCCAAGAACACACGACAGGAGGAAAGTATAGCAATCAGCCCCAGCATTTT. It codes for CASSQEHTTGGKYSNQPQHF.

The sample holds many counts of this clonotype. The CDR3 sequence: CASSHYPYRGVPWSDTQYF. Written as DNA, the CDR3 is TGTGCCAGCAGCCACTACCCTTATCGGGGGGTGCCGTGGTCAGATACGCAGTATTTT. The rearrangement links TRBV6-1 to TRBJ2-3; TRBD2 aligns across 7 bases. Trimming cost V 6 bases and J 4 bases; bases outside gene matches: 22. Germline CDR1 MNHNS, CDR2 SASEGT. The CDR3 is 19 residues long.

In this sample, this clonotype turned up once. V and J are TRBV12-3 or TRBV12-4 and TRBJ2-4, with 10 bases matching TRBD2. This CDR3 spans 18 amino acids. With 2 bases clipped from V and 1 base from J, the junction kept 8 bases outside the gene matches. CDR3 nucleotide sequence: TGTGCCAGCAGTTTAAAGCCTAGCGGGGGCCGGGCCAAAAACATTCAGTACTTC. This translates into CASSLKPSGGRAKNIQYF.

This clonotype was observed many times. The rearrangement links TRBV12-3 or TRBV12-4 to TRBJ1-5; 8 nucleotides match TRBD1. V lost 5 bases and J lost 3; bases outside the gene matches: 9. CDR3 size: 16 residues. The CDR3 nucleotides are TGTGCCAGCAGTACCGGACAGGGCATGAACAATCAGCCCCAGCATTTT. This translates into CASSTGQGMNNQPQHF.

A few counts support this clonotype. The chain is built from TRBV11-2 and TRBJ2-3, with no clear D. CDR1 and CDR2 (germline): SGHAT, FQNNGV. V lost 0 bases, J lost 3 bases, and 10 bases lay in between. CDR3 length equals 15 residues. The CDR3 protein is CASSLDSVGTDTQYF. The DNA for the CDR3 is TGTGCCAGCAGCTTAGATTCAGTGGGGACAGATACGCAGTATTTT.

The V and J genes are TRBV27 and TRBJ2-7, with D perhaps matching TRBD1 or TRBD2 (7 bases each). Trimming cost V 5 bases and J 2 bases, with 16 bases left between them. The germline V gene encodes CDR1 MNHEY and CDR2 SMNVEV (reference sequence). There are 15 residues in the CDR3. In nucleotides, the CDR3 is TGTGCCAGCAGTCCTCTCAGGGGGGGGGCCTACGAGCAGTACTTC. Its translation: CASSPLRGGAYEQYF.

V usage is TRBV29-1 and J usage is TRBJ2-3, with a tentative D call TRBD1 (6 bases). This CDR3 is 13 amino acids long. Per the germline V gene, CDR1 is SQVTM and CDR2 is ANQGSEA. V lost 6 bases and J lost 5, with 15 bases in between. This chain's CDR3 is CSVRGGLIDTQYF. The CDR3 DNA sequence: TGCAGCGTCAGGGGCGGTTTAATAGATACGCAGTATTTT.

This clonotype was detected only a few times. The chain links TRBV11-2 to TRBJ1-4; D is uncertain. The CDR3 consists of 13 residues. CDR1 is SGHAT and CDR2 is FQNNGV in the germline V gene. V was pared by 1 base and J by 8 bases, with 8 bases between. The CDR3 loop is CASSLGPTEKLFF. The CDR3 bases are TGTGCCAGCAGCTTAGGGCCGACGGAAAAACTGTTTTTT.

The rearrangement uses TRBV2 and TRBJ1-1, with unresolved D. This CDR3 is built from 14 residues. CDR1 is SNHLY and CDR2 is FYNNEI in the germline V gene. The V end lost 2 bases, the J end lost 0 bases, and 7 bases lay between the germline ends. Here the CDR3 DNA reads TGTGCCAGCAGTGAATCGGCGGTGAACACTGAAGCTTTCTTT. It codes for CASSESAVNTEAFF.

This clonotype was found a few times. The CDR3 DNA sequence: TGTGCCAGCAGGGGTTCAACCTCCAAAGCGGGAGATACGCAGTATTTT. Translating gives CASRGSTSKAGDTQYF. The chain couples TRBV7-2 to TRBJ2-3, with D possibly TRBD2 on 6 matching bases. V lost 6 bases and J 5 bases, leaving 21 bases between the germline ends. This CDR3 region has 16 residues. Germline values: CDR1 SGHTA, CDR2 FQGNSA.

This clonotype was detected only a few times. The genes are TRBV4-1 and TRBJ2-7; 14 bases match TRBD2. Germline CDR1 is MGHRA and CDR2 is YSYEKL. The CDR3 has 20 residues. The V gene end was trimmed by 0 bases and the J gene end by 0 bases; junction bases not matched to a gene: 10. This chain's CDR3 is CASSQDPETSGRVSSYEQYF. CDR3 in DNA: TGCGCCAGCAGCCAAGATCCTGAGACTAGCGGGAGGGTTAGCTCCTACGAGCAGTACTTC.

This clonotype was counted between two and nine times. The V call is TRBV12-3 or TRBV12-4, the J call TRBJ2-1; 7 bases map to TRBD2. Trimming cost V 5 bases and J 4 bases; bases outside gene matches: 2. This CDR3 has 13 amino acids. DNA for the CDR3: TGTGCCAGCAGTGACGGGGGGTACAATGAGCAGTTCTTC. It encodes CASSDGGYNEQFF.